Following are 12 T cell receptor beta chains from one sample sequenced in a study of shared clonotypes between healthy human individuals. Assay used: immunoSEQ multiplex PCR; TCRdb lists only in-frame clones, some missing. The table includes around 2.5 million clones, 80% to 95% detected once. Input material: naive CD4+ T cells from PBMCs. Subset noted: CD45RA+ positively selected. All receptors derive from a man aged 18-30 years in good health. Some clones in this sample may be carry-over from other donors' samples.

This clone was seen a few times. The genes are TRBV6-4 and TRBJ1-2; 8 nucleotides match TRBD1. Germline assignment: CDR1 MRHNA and CDR2 SNTAGT. The CDR3 runs to 15 residues. V shed 3 bases and J 4 bases; nucleotides not matched to a gene: 7. The CDR3 nucleotides read TGTGCCAGCAGTGAATCGGGGACAGGACTCTATGGCTACACCTTC. Translation gives CASSESGTGLYGYTF.

The rearrangement links TRBV5-1 to TRBJ2-1; 12 bases match TRBD2. Germline V gives CDR1 SGHRS, CDR2 YFSETQ. V lost 4 bases to trimming and J lost 9 bases; unmatched junction nucleotides: 8. There are 15 residues in the CDR3. The CDR3 reads CASSPTSGRIGEQFF. DNA of the CDR3: TGCGCCAGCAGCCCCACTAGCGGGAGGATTGGTGAGCAGTTCTTC.

In its sample, this clone was seen once. CDR3 coding DNA: TGTGCCAGCAGCCCTTTTGCGGGAGGGAACACCGGGGAGCTGTTTTTT. It translates to CASSPFAGGNTGELFF. This sequence joins TRBV9 and TRBJ2-2; 8 bases line up with TRBD2. Germline-derived CDR1 and CDR2 are SGDLS and YYNGEE. CDR3 size: 16 residues. Losses at the gene ends were 4 bases for V and 1 base for J; bases not matched to a gene: 6.

V usage is TRBV2 and J usage is TRBJ2-2; D may be TRBD1 or TRBD2 (5 bases each). The CDR3 sequence is 14 residues long. The germline V gene encodes CDR1 SNHLY and CDR2 FYNNEI. V lost 4 bases, J lost 4 bases, and 10 bases lay in between. The CDR3 loop is CASSAGTSTGELFF. DNA of the CDR3: TGTGCCAGCAGTGCCGGGACCAGCACCGGGGAGCTGTTTTTT.

This clone was found once. CDR3 bases: TGCGCCAGCAGCCACCAGACGATCTCCATCACCCCCGGGGAGCTGTTTTTT. Translation: CASSHQTISITPGELFF. V is TRBV5-1 and J is TRBJ2-2; no clear D. Germline CDR1 is SGHRS and CDR2 is YFSETQ. This CDR3 has 17 residues. The V end lost 4 bases, the J end lost 6 bases, and 22 bases lay between the germline ends.

This chain joins TRBV7-6 and TRBJ1-5, with D perhaps matching TRBD1 (6 bases). The germline gives CDR1 SGHVS, CDR2 FNYEAQ. The germline V and J ends were trimmed by 0 bases and 3 bases, with 12 bases remaining between them. This CDR3 has 16 amino acids. The CDR3 spells CASSLASGEHNQPQHF. Here the CDR3 DNA reads TGTGCCAGCAGCTTAGCTTCAGGGGAGCACAATCAGCCCCAGCATTTT.

CDR3 bases: TGTGCCAGCAGCCAAGTTGATTGGGGAGAAGACACCGGGGAGCTGTTTTTT. Translating gives CASSQVDWGEDTGELFF. J is TRBJ2-2 and V is TRBV4-2; tentative D call: TRBD2 (5 bases). Germline V gene sequence: CDR1 LGHNA, CDR2 YNFKEQ. The CDR3 is 17 amino acids. V dropped 1 base and J dropped 3 bases, with 15 bases sitting between them.

The V call is TRBV5-1, the J call TRBJ1-2, with D tentatively TRBD1 (6 bases). The germline gives CDR1 SGHRS, CDR2 YFSETQ. Trimming left V 3 bases short and J 6 bases short, with 21 bases between. This CDR3 spans 16 amino acids. CDR3 bases: TGCGCCAGCAGCTCCACGGGACAACCCCCGAGCCATGGCTACACCTTC. It specifies CASSSTGQPPSHGYTF.

Here the CDR3 reads CASSPHWVLNEQYF. CDR3 in DNA: TGTGCCAGCAGCCCACATTGGGTTTTGAACGAGCAGTACTTC. The rearrangement uses TRBV5-8 and TRBJ2-7; unclear D gene. The CDR3 loop spans 14 amino acids. V was pared by 4 bases and J by 5 bases, with 16 bases between. The germline V gene encodes CDR1 SGHTS and CDR2 YDEGEE.

The V and J genes are TRBV7-2 and TRBJ2-7; D is tentatively TRBD1 or TRBD2 (5 bases each). The germline V and J ends were trimmed by 5 bases and 9 bases, with 17 bases remaining between them. From germline, CDR1 is SGHTA and CDR2 FQGNSA. CDR3 length equals 13 residues. CDR3 residues: CASSGRGAPAQYF. In DNA form, the CDR3 reads TGTGCCAGCAGCGGCCGAGGGGCACCAGCGCAGTACTTC.

The rearrangement joins TRBV9 to TRBJ2-5, with D tentatively TRBD2 (6 bases). This CDR3 is 18 amino acids long. Germline CDR1 reads SGDLS; CDR2 reads YYNGEE. Trimming removed 0 bases at V and 1 base at J, with 19 bases between. Here the CDR3 DNA reads TGTGCCAGCAGCGTAGCTGGGGTGGTTTCAGCGGGCCAAGAGACCCAGTACTTC. This translates into CASSVAGVVSAGQETQYF.

This chain joins TRBV6-6 and TRBJ2-7; no reliable D call. Germline CDR1 and CDR2: MNHNY and SVGAGI (reference sequence). Trimming took 6 bases from V and 0 from J, leaving 18 bases between them. This CDR3 has 16 amino acids. CDR3 protein: CASSPTRAASSYEQYF. The CDR3 bases are TGTGCCAGCAGCCCCACTCGGGCAGCCAGCTCCTACGAGCAGTACTTC.